These 2 T cell receptor beta chains originate from one sample sequenced in a study of control samples from healthy donors and cancer patients (TCRdb year 2020). Preparation of the library involved the immunoSEQ multiplex PCR assay. TCRdb took over this immuneACCESS table, retaining in-frame rearrangements with V and J assigned. Such tables are incomplete; in checked studies, under half of the missing clones stem from an unresolved V gene, and the remainder is unexplained. Present in this sample are about 86,000 clones, 85% to 95% of which were seen just once. About 1.5% of the sample is in the top ten clones. Sequencing was performed on blood. The receptors were sampled from a young woman in good health.

CDR3 sequence reads: CASSFPGTVIQPQHF. CDR3 nucleotides: TGTGCCAGCAGTTTTCCCGGGACCGTCATCCAGCCCCAGCATTTT. The chain couples TRBV28 to TRBJ1-5; a possible D gene is TRBD1 (5 bases). The V end was cut by 3 bases, the J end by 7 bases, with 16 bases between. Germline V gene lookup returns CDR1 MDHEN and CDR2 SYDVKM. This CDR3 spans 15 amino acids.

The chain joins TRBV5-1 to TRBJ1-4, with TRBD1 identical over 7 bases. V lost 4 bases, J lost 7 bases, and 10 bases stayed unmatched. The CDR3 has 15 amino acids. CDR1 and CDR2 from the germline V gene are SGHRS and YFSETQ. Here the CDR3 reads CASSPRQGGGEKLFF. The CDR3 coding sequence is TGCGCCAGCAGCCCACGACAGGGCGGCGGTGAAAAACTGTTTTTT.